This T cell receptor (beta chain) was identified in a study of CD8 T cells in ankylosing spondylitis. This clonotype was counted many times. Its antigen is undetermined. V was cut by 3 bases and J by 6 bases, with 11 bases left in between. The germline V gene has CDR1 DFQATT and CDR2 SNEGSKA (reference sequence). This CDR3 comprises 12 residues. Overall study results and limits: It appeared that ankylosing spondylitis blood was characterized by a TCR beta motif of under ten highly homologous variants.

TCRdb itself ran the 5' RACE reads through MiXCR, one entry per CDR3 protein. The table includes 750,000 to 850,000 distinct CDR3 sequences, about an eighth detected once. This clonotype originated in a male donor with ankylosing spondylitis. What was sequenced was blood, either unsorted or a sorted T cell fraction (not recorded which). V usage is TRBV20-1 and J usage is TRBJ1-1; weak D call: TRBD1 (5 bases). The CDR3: CSASLGAAEAFF. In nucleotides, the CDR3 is TGCAGTGCTAGTCTAGGGGCCGCTGAAGCTTTCTTT.